The sequence of this TCR beta chain was determined in a study of STAT5B mutations in CD4+ large granular lymphocyte leukemia. General study findings and limits: Compared with healthy controls (2/35), patient top clones favored TRBV06 (8/27).

Trimming took 1 base from V and 3 from J, leaving 9 bases between them. CDR3 length: 14 residues. From germline, CDR1 is SGHTA and CDR2 FQGNSA. A remark on this clone: Its antigen is not identified.

TCRdb's table, derived via immunoSEQ multiplex PCR, lists solely in-frame clones and lacks some. The repertoire holds fewer than 7,500 clones, over 70% seen once, with roughly 60% in the top ten. The rearrangement joins TRBV7-2 to TRBJ1-1; perhaps TRBD1 as D (5 bases). The sample consisted of PBMCs. This receptor was obtained from a man older than 75 with CD4+ T-cell large granular lymphocyte leukemia. CDR3 sequence: CASSLEEGYTEAFF. The DNA of the CDR3 is TGTGCCAGCAGCTTAGAAGAGGGGTACACTGAAGCTTTCTTT.